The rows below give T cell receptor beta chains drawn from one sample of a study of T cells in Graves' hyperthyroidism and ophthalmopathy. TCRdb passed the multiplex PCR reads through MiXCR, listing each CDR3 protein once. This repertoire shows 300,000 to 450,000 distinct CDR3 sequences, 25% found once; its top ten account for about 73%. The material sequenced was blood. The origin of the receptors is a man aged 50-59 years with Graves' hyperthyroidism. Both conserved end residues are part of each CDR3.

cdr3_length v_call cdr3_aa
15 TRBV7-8 CASSRPSGRANGQFF
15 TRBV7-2 CASSLAAGADNEQYF
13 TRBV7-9 CASSLLAGAKQFF
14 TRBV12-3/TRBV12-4 CATSLPNPSREQYF
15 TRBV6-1 CASSKLAVNTGELFF
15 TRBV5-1 CASSPDGLATGELFF
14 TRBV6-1 CASSGRTGAYGYTF
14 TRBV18 CASSLWDSTDTQYF
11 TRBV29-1 CSGGENTEAFF
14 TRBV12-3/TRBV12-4 CASSLRDRGDGYTF
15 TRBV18 CASSRGQGRNNEQFF
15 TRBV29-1 CSVMDRGRRNTEAFF
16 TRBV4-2 CASSQGGSGRSNEQFF
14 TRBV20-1 CSATPGQAGRAQYF
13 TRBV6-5 CASSLYVSYEQYF
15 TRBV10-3 CAISELAGGGDEQFF
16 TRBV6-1 CASTLTRGSLSGELFF
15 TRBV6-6 CASSYSAAGAYEQFF
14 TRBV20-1 CSATRNGLNSGYTF
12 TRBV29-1 CSVGTGWDEQYF
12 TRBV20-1 CSGKTATDTQYF
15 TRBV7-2 CASSLESNSYNEQFF
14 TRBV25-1 CASSGLGANTEAFF
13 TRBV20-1 CSARAYGRLEAFF
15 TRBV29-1 CSVSGLAGEIDTQYF
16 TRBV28 CASSQGQGRYTGELFF
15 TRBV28 CASSRGLAVSYEQYF
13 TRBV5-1 CASSLFGIDTQYF
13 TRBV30 CAWSKASPGELFF
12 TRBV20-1 CSARTSNQPQHF
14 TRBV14 CASSQVAGAGEQYF
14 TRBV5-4 CASSFSRRGDTQYF
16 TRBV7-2 CASSGRTGTSYNEQFF
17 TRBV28 CASSSLLLAGSQETQYF
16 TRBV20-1 CSAFSLTSGSYNEQFF
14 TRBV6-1 CATRGQAIYNEQFF
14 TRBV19 CASLKVGRPNEQFF
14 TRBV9 CASSEGSSTDTQYF
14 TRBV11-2 CASSLLGSVETQYF
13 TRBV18 CASSPSIPHEQFF
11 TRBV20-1 CSAPDGYGYTF
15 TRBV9 CASSPNRGPRETQYF
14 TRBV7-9 CASSLADRGVEAFF
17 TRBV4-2 CASSQDHQTGRDYGYTF
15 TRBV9 CASSVVASDIYEQYF
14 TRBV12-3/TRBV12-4 CASSLGLGLHEQYF
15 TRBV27 CASIPGTSGSDEQFF
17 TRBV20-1 CSARDQVAGGPYNEQFF
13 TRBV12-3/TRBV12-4 CASSFHGTPEAFF
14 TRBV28 CASSLGGAIQPQHF
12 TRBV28 CASRSGTTEQYF